This passage covers 22 T cell receptor beta chains from one sample sequenced in a study of cytomegalovirus exposure and HLA in healthy donors. PCR was performed using 60 Vbeta and 13 Jbeta primers. Assay used: immunoSEQ multiplex PCR; TCRdb lists only in-frame clones, some missing. The data contain some 130,000 clones, 77% of them singletons. Sequences were obtained from PBMCs. The receptors come from a male donor in good health and CMV-seropositive.

Concerning this clone itself: The sample holds other DNA sequences that translate to the same CDR3. The chain joins TRBV5-1 to TRBJ1-5; TRBD1 matches 7 bases. J was trimmed by 1 base and V by 0 bases; bases with no gene match: 4. The germline gives CDR1 SGHRS, CDR2 YFSETQ. CDR3 length: 16 amino acids. In DNA form, the CDR3 reads TGCGCCAGCAGCTTGGGCTCAGGGGGGAGCAATCAGCCCCAGCATTTT. It translates to CASSLGSGGSNQPQHF. Supplemented by reference TRBV5-1 and TRBJ1-5, the full variable domain reads KAGVTQTPRYLIKTRGQQVTLSCSPISGHRSVSWYQQTPGQGLQFLFEYFSETQRNKGNFPGRFSGRQFSNSRSEMNVSTLELGDSALYLCASSLGSGGSNQPQHFGDGTRLSIL.

The chain couples TRBV13 to TRBJ2-7, with TRBD1 matching 10 bases. Germline CDR1 is PRHDT and CDR2 is FYEKMQ (reference sequence). The CDR3 spans 13 residues. J lost 9 bases, V lost 4 bases, and 6 bases had no gene match. As DNA, the CDR3 is TGTGCCAGCAGCTCGGGACAGGGGTTCGTGCAGTACTTC. It specifies CASSSGQGFVQYF.

The rearrangement links TRBV18 to TRBJ1-1, with D unclear. Trimming stripped 5 bases from V and 2 bases from J, with 6 bases between. Germline V lookup: CDR1 KGHSH, CDR2 LQKENI. This CDR3 spans 12 amino acids. CDR3 nucleotide sequence: TGTGCCAGCTCAACAGCTAACACTGAAGCTTTCTTT. Amino acid sequence: CASSTANTEAFF.

The gene calls are TRBV2 and TRBJ1-4; the match to TRBD1 covers 9 bases. The V and J ends lost 6 bases and 5 bases, in that order; junction bases with no gene match: 4. The length of the CDR3 is 14 residues. Germline values: CDR1 SNHLY, CDR2 FYNNEI. CDR3 residues: CASSAGTGNEKLFF. The CDR3 coding sequence is TGTGCCAGCAGCGCCGGGACAGGGAATGAAAAACTGTTTTTT.

The rearrangement joins TRBV27 to TRBJ2-1; 11 bases are a match to TRBD2. Trimming removed 3 bases from V and 7 bases from J; junction bases left unmatched: 5. This CDR3 comprises 15 residues. The V gene's germline CDR1 is MNHEY and CDR2 SMNVEV (reference sequence). The CDR3 loop reads CASSFSGRAGNEQFF. The CDR3 nucleotides read TGTGCCAGCAGTTTTAGCGGGAGGGCTGGAAATGAGCAGTTCTTC.

In nucleotides, the CDR3 is TGTGCCAGCAGTTCCCCGGGCGGGAGCTCCTACGAGCAGTACTTC. Its translation: CASSSPGGSSYEQYF. The J gene is TRBJ2-7, the V gene TRBV28; 7 bases are shared with TRBD2. The CDR3 extends over 15 amino acids. The V segment lost 4 bases and the J segment 0 bases; nucleotides outside the gene matches: 6. Germline CDR1 is MDHEN and CDR2 is SYDVKM.

This clone appeared a few times. This sequence joins TRBV11-2 and TRBJ1-2, with D uncertain. The CDR3 totals 14 residues. The V and J ends lost 0 bases and 5 bases respectively, with 10 bases between them. In germline, CDR1 is SGHAT, CDR2 FQNNGV. The CDR3 is CASSLDRVSYGYTF. The DNA of the CDR3 is TGTGCCAGCAGCTTAGATCGGGTCTCATATGGCTACACCTTC.

This clone showed up just once. The chain combines TRBV7-9 with TRBJ2-5; possibly TRBD2 for D (6 bases). The closer fit of TRBJ2-7 to the DNA end suggests the J call may be wrong. Germline CDR1 and CDR2: SEHNR and FQNEAQ (reference sequence). CDR3 length: 14 residues. The CDR3 bases are TGTGCCAGCAGCTTAGCCGGGAGCTCCTACGAGCAGTACTTC. It codes for CASSLAGSSYEQYF.

The J gene is TRBJ1-4, the V gene TRBV6-6; TRBD1 is a possible D gene (5 bases). CDR3 size: 15 residues. V was trimmed by 7 bases and J by 5 bases, leaving 17 bases between them. The germline V gene has CDR1 MNHNY and CDR2 SVGAGI (reference sequence). The CDR3 nucleotides are TGTGCCAGCATTCACCAGGGACTTCAAAATGAAAAACTGTTTTTT. It translates to CASIHQGLQNEKLFF.

The J gene is TRBJ2-7, the V gene TRBV18; TRBD2 is a possible D gene (5 bases). The CDR3 has 14 amino acids. The germline CDR1 and CDR2 sequences are KGHSH and LQKENI. V was clipped by 0 bases and J by 2 bases, with 8 bases between them. CDR3 sequence reads: CASSPPQRPYEQYF. The CDR3 bases are TGTGCCAGCTCACCACCCCAGCGGCCCTACGAGCAGTACTTC.

The J gene is TRBJ2-7, the V gene TRBV2, with 13 bases lining up with TRBD2. J lost 5 bases, V lost 7 bases, and 8 bases had no gene match. The germline gives CDR1 SNHLY, CDR2 FYNNEI. This CDR3 has 15 residues. CDR3 sequence reads: CASISRLAGGNEQYF. CDR3 nucleotide sequence: TGTGCCAGCATCTCTAGACTAGCGGGGGGAAACGAGCAGTACTTC. The entire variable domain, with the rest obtained from reference TRBV2 and TRBJ2-7, is as follows: EPEVTQTPSHQVTQMGQEVILRCVPISNHLYFYWYRQILGQKVEFLVSFYNNEISEKSEIFDDQFSVERPDGSNFTLKIRSTKLEDSAMYFCASISRLAGGNEQYFGPGTRLTVT.

The V and J genes are TRBV5-4 and TRBJ1-1; D unresolved. CDR3 length: 16 amino acids. Trimming stripped 4 bases from V and 1 base from J, with 17 bases between. Germline V CDR1 and CDR2: SGHNT, YYREEE (reference sequence). The CDR3 spells CASSNSLMAGNTEAFF. CDR3 in DNA: TGTGCCAGCAGCAACAGCTTAATGGCGGGGAACACTGAAGCTTTCTTT.

V and J are TRBV5-1 and TRBJ2-7; the match to TRBD2 covers 9 bases. After removal of 0 bases from V and 7 bases from J, the junction contained 2 bases not matched to a gene. This CDR3 has 13 amino acids. From germline, CDR1 is SGHRS and CDR2 YFSETQ. CDR3 loop: CASSLALAGEQYF. The CDR3 nucleotides are TGCGCCAGCAGCTTGGCTCTAGCGGGAGAGCAGTACTTC. The full variable domain, in which reference TRBV5-1 and TRBJ2-7 provide the parts outside the CDR3, is KAGVTQTPRYLIKTRGQQVTLSCSPISGHRSVSWYQQTPGQGLQFLFEYFSETQRNKGNFPGRFSGRQFSNSRSEMNVSTLELGDSALYLCASSLALAGEQYFGPGTRLTVT.

The chain joins TRBV9 to TRBJ2-2; D perhaps matches TRBD2 (5 bases). The CDR3 is 16 residues long. Germline V gene data show CDR1 as SGDLS and CDR2 as YYNGEE. V lost 0 bases and J lost 1, with 10 bases in between. The CDR3 loop reads CASSVAGTVNTGELFF. The CDR3 nucleotides read TGTGCCAGCAGCGTAGCGGGAACCGTGAACACCGGGGAGCTGTTTTTT.

The chain joins TRBV28 to TRBJ2-7; tentatively, D is TRBD1 (6 bases). V lost 7 bases and J lost 4, with 11 bases in between. The CDR3 covers 12 residues. Germline values: CDR1 MDHEN, CDR2 SYDVKM. The CDR3 DNA reads as TGTGCCAGCACTCAGGGGCATTACGAGCAGTACTTC. The encoded protein is CASTQGHYEQYF.

This clone was found once. The chain combines TRBV5-1 with TRBJ2-1, with D tentatively TRBD2 (6 bases). Trimming stripped 3 bases from V and 5 bases from J, with 12 bases between. The germline gives CDR1 SGHRS, CDR2 YFSETQ. This CDR3 contains 14 residues. The CDR3 region has the DNA TGCGCCAGCAGCTCTGGAGGGCCCCACAATGAGCAGTTCTTC. Residues: CASSSGGPHNEQFF.

This clone was counted a few times. Its ends do not fully match the called genes, so a read error is possible. The chain uses TRBV7-9 and TRBJ2-7, with TRBD2 matching 14 bases. CDR1 SEHNR and CDR2 FQNEAQ come from the germline V gene (reference sequence). The CDR3 consists of 12 residues. DNA of the CDR3: TGTTCCAGCAGCGAAGGACTAGCGGGAGGTTCATTC. It specifies CSSSEGLAGGSF.

The gene calls are TRBV19 and TRBJ2-4; possibly TRBD2 for D (6 bases). Germline CDR1 LNHDA, CDR2 SQIVND (reference sequence). The CDR3 contains 15 residues. V was pared by 5 bases and J by 8 bases, with 19 bases between. CDR3: CASSQTWGVEDIQYF. The CDR3 region has the DNA TGTGCCAGTAGTCAAACTTGGGGGGTGGAGGACATTCAGTACTTC.

The chain uses TRBV10-1 and TRBJ2-7; TRBD1 matches at 7 bases. CDR1 and CDR2 from the germline V gene are WNHNN and SYGVQD (reference sequence). The CDR3 totals 16 residues. After removal of 0 bases from V and 3 bases from J, the junction contained 8 bases not matched to a gene. This CDR3 is CASSESRGQQVYEQYF. The CDR3 DNA follows: TGCGCCAGCAGTGAGTCGAGGGGACAGCAAGTCTACGAGCAGTACTTC.

J is TRBJ1-2 and V is TRBV5-1; 9 bases are shared with TRBD1. Germline assignment: CDR1 SGHRS and CDR2 YFSETQ. The CDR3 totals 15 residues. V lost 4 bases and J lost 0; bases outside the gene matches: 4. DNA for the CDR3: TGCGCCAGCAGCAATGGACAGGGGTCTAACTATGGCTACACCTTC. It is translated as CASSNGQGSNYGYTF.

This chain links TRBV28 with TRBJ2-7, with TRBD2 matching over 14 bases. This CDR3 has 17 amino acids. Germline V CDR1 and CDR2: MDHEN, SYDVKM. V was clipped by 4 bases and J by 1 base; unmatched bases: 6. The chain's CDR3 is CASSSPGLAGVSYEQYF. CDR3 coding DNA: TGTGCCAGCAGTTCCCCGGGACTAGCGGGAGTTTCCTACGAGCAGTACTTC.

V is TRBV18 and J is TRBJ2-3; D may be TRBD2 (5 bases). Trimming took off 6 bases at V and 6 bases at J, with 10 bases between the two ends. The CDR3 totals 12 residues. Germline V lookup: CDR1 KGHSH, CDR2 LQKENI. The CDR3 reads CASSHPGDTQYF. In DNA, the CDR3 is TGTGCCAGCTCCCACCCGGGGGATACGCAGTATTTT.